This TCR beta chain was recorded in a study of tumor-infiltrating lymphocytes in primary liver carcinoma. This clonotype was counted between two and nine times. Total RNA amounting to 500 ng was the source from which TCR beta cDNA was made with a constant-region primer. Amplification in three nested multiplex PCR rounds with slightly modified ARM-PCR gave rise to TCR beta libraries. Use of TRBV1-TRBV30 forward primers with a C-beta reverse primer characterized the first two PCR rounds, which lasted about 9 cycles each. Each CDR3 protein gets one entry after TCRdb re-called the multiplex PCR reads with MiXCR. Here the sample spans 300,000 to 400,000 distinct CDR3 sequences, 65% being singletons. Germline DNA was extracted too, while blood RNA derived from unsorted whole blood. Between the trimmed V and J ends, which lost 5 bases and 3 bases, there was a span of 10 bases. The CDR3 length is 13 residues. CDR1 SEHNR and CDR2 FQNEAQ come from the germline V gene (reference sequence).

This clonotype was obtained from a man aged 40-50 years with primary liver carcinoma and hepatitis B virus infection. The chain is built from TRBV7-9 and TRBJ2-5; D is unresolved. What was sequenced was peripheral blood. The CDR3 region is CASSHNSEETQYF. CDR3 nucleotides: TGTGCCAGCAGCCACAACAGCGAAGAGACCCAGTACTTC.